This entry is about one T cell receptor (beta chain). Its antigen is not identified. This sample is part of a study of regulatory T cells in long-lasting Graves disease. Time point given: newly diagnosed GD, antithyroid drugs for less than 3 months. The TCR library was made from RNA extracted from PBMCs. CDR3 regions were amplified by Arm-PCR using iRepertoire HTBI primers to build TCR beta libraries. TCRdb fed the multiplex PCR reads into MiXCR, producing one record per CDR3 protein. Of about 470,000 distinct CDR3 sequences listed, more than 13% are singletons. Study observations and caveats: Persistent disease showed a preference for TRBV28, TRBJ1-2 and TRBJ2-5.

V was shortened by 1 base and J by 4 bases, with 11 bases between the two germline ends. This CDR3 has 15 amino acids. This sample was also put to use in a study of T cells in Graves' hyperthyroidism and ophthalmopathy.

The sample consisted of peripheral blood mononuclear cells (PBMCs), taken at new diagnosis, from a patient treated with antithyroid drugs. This chain links TRBV12-3 or TRBV12-4 with TRBJ2-1; no definite D call. The receptor was derived from a woman aged 25-40 years with Graves disease. CDR3 DNA: TGTGCCAGCAGTTTAGATGGCAGACTTTACAATGAGCAGTTCTTC. The encoded protein is CASSLDGRLYNEQFF.